Reported below is one TCR beta chain. Its antigen is unknown. The data were obtained in a study of cytomegalovirus exposure and HLA in healthy donors. PCR involved 60 Vbeta and 13 Jbeta primers. The method was immunoSEQ multiplex PCR; TCRdb's version includes in-frame clones alone and lacks a portion of them. The table records roughly 120,000 clones, approximately 70% of them present only once. General study results and limits: Some V segments (TRBV6-2 and TRBV6-3 among them) were excluded as indistinguishable. Sequencing depth across donors, presence/absence analyses assumed, was roughly uniform.

The CDR3 spans 15 residues. The germline V and J ends were trimmed by 7 bases and 6 bases, with 19 bases remaining between them. Germline V gene sequence: CDR1 SNHLY, CDR2 FYNNEI. V is TRBV2 and J is TRBJ1-5; perhaps TRBD1 as D (5 bases). This TCR came from a young man in good health and CMV-seropositive. Material for sequencing was PBMCs. As DNA, the CDR3 is TGTGCCAGCAAGGGGAAGGAAGGGAAAGGTCAGCCCCAGCATTTT. It translates to CASKGKEGKGQPQHF. Looking up the rest from reference TRBV2 and TRBJ1-5 gives the full variable domain: EPEVTQTPSHQVTQMGQEVILRCVPISNHLYFYWYRQILGQKVEFLVSFYNNEISEKSEIFDDQFSVERPDGSNFTLKIRSTKLEDSAMYFCASKGKEGKGQPQHFGDGTRLSIL.